These 18 T cell receptor beta chains share one sample of origin, sequenced in a study of cytomegalovirus exposure and HLA in healthy donors. The study ran its PCR with 60 Vbeta and 13 Jbeta primers. Profiled with immunoSEQ multiplex PCR; TCRdb holds only in-frame clones, not every one. The repertoire includes some 190,000 clones, about 90% of them detected once, and over 1% sits in the top ten. Input material: PBMCs. The source is a man aged 30 to 39 in good health and CMV-seronegative.

This clone turned up a few times. The J gene is TRBJ2-5, the V gene TRBV27, with 11 bases identical to TRBD1. Germline trimming cut 4 bases from V and 4 bases from J; bases unmatched to any gene: 5. This CDR3 has 15 residues. In germline, CDR1 is MNHEY, CDR2 SMNVEV (reference sequence). CDR3 in DNA: TGTGCCAGCAGTTCTACCGGGACAGGGGGAGAGACCCAGTACTTC. Encoded protein: CASSSTGTGGETQYF.

This chain uses TRBV28 with TRBJ1-6; TRBD1 matches at 9 bases. Germline assignment: CDR1 MDHEN and CDR2 SYDVKM. The CDR3 has 16 amino acids. The V and J ends lost 6 bases and 6 bases, in that order; junction bases with no gene match: 9. The CDR3 coding sequence is TGTGCCAGCAGCGGAGAAAGGACAGGGGTTAATTCACCCCTCCACTTT. Amino acids: CASSGERTGVNSPLHF.

This chain connects TRBV9 to TRBJ1-1; D call uncertain. The V and J ends lost 3 bases and 0 bases respectively, with 3 bases between them. From germline, CDR1 is SGDLS and CDR2 YYNGEE. This CDR3 has 12 residues. CDR3 DNA: TGTGCCAGCAGCGACATGAACACTGAAGCTTTCTTT. This translates into CASSDMNTEAFF.

The rearrangement joins TRBV12-5 to TRBJ2-1, with 7 positions matching TRBD2. Germline values: CDR1 LGHNT, CDR2 FRNRAP. V lost 6 bases to trimming and J lost 9 bases; unmatched junction nucleotides: 14. The CDR3 is 15 amino acids. The CDR3 here is CASGGGAGDQPEQFF. The CDR3 bases are TGTGCTAGTGGGGGAGGGGCGGGGGACCAACCTGAGCAGTTCTTC.

This clone came up once. The chain links TRBV11-1 to TRBJ2-7; 9 positions match TRBD1. This CDR3 contains 15 residues. Germline V gene sequence: CDR1 SGHAT, CDR2 FQDESV (reference sequence). The trim removed 1 base at V and 7 bases at J, leaving 8 bases unmatched. The CDR3 DNA sequence: TGTGCCAGCAGCTTAGAGGCCTTGGGGACAGGGGAGCAGTACTTC. This gives the protein CASSLEALGTGEQYF.

V usage is TRBV6-1 and J usage is TRBJ2-7, with D possibly being TRBD2 (7 bases). The V gene lost 5 bases and the J gene lost 0 bases, with 14 bases spanning the gap. Germline V CDR1 and CDR2: MNHNS, SASEGT. The CDR3 contains 15 residues. The chain's CDR3 is CASSIDRTSSYEQYF. CDR3 DNA sequence: TGTGCCAGCAGTATTGACAGGACTAGCTCCTACGAGCAGTACTTC.

The chain carries TRBV7-2 and TRBJ2-5, with D possibly matching TRBD1 (5 bases). This CDR3 is built from 15 residues. The germline V and J ends were trimmed by 5 bases and 5 bases, with 18 bases remaining between them. In germline, CDR1 is SGHTA, CDR2 FQGNSA. CDR3 in DNA: TGTGCCAGCAGCCCGAGAGTGGCTAGGGGCGAGACCCAGTACTTC. It codes for CASSPRVARGETQYF.

The chain uses TRBV29-1 and TRBJ2-7; possible D gene TRBD2, 7 bases. Per the germline V gene, CDR1 is SQVTM and CDR2 is ANQGSEA. The CDR3 length is 15 residues. V lost 2 bases and J lost 2, with 16 bases in between. CDR3 coding DNA: TGCAGCGTTGAACTGCCCTTCGGGGGGCCCTACGAGCAGTACTTC. Translated, it gives CSVELPFGGPYEQYF.

J is TRBJ2-7 and V is TRBV27; D gene uncertain. CDR3 length equals 14 residues. V lost 3 bases and J lost 1, with 10 bases in between. The germline V gene encodes CDR1 MNHEY and CDR2 SMNVEV (reference sequence). CDR3 amino acids: CASSLLVRSYEQYF. The CDR3 DNA follows: TGTGCCAGCAGTTTGCTGGTCAGGTCCTACGAGCAGTACTTC.

The genes are TRBV7-2 and TRBJ2-3; D perhaps matches TRBD2 (6 bases). The germline CDR1 and CDR2 sequences are SGHTA and FQGNSA. CDR3 length equals 15 residues. The V gene lost 1 base and the J gene lost 2 bases, with 10 bases spanning the gap. This CDR3 is CASSLEDYTTDTQYF. DNA for the CDR3: TGTGCCAGCAGCTTAGAGGACTACACCACAGATACGCAGTATTTT. Full variable domain (missing parts from reference TRBV7-2 and TRBJ2-3): GAGVSQSPSNKVTEKGKDVELRCDPISGHTALYWYRQSLGQGLEFLIYFQGNSAPDKSGLPSDRFSAERTGGSVSTLTIQRTQQEDSAVYLCASSLEDYTTDTQYFGPGTRLTVL.

The chain carries TRBV18 and TRBJ1-5; maybe TRBD1 (5 bases). Trimming took off 3 bases at V and 7 bases at J, with 16 bases between the two ends. This CDR3 has 15 residues. Germline lookup yields CDR1 KGHSH and CDR2 LQKENI. The CDR3 is CASSPSTPGQQPQHF. The CDR3 DNA reads TGTGCCAGCTCACCCTCAACGCCAGGACAACAGCCCCAGCATTTT.

This clone was picked up one time. The chain couples TRBV2 to TRBJ1-2; 9 nucleotides line up with TRBD1. Trimming took 8 bases from V and 6 from J; bases not matched to a gene: 1. In germline, CDR1 is SNHLY, CDR2 FYNNEI. The CDR3 has 11 amino acids. The CDR3 here is CASRTGDGYTF. As DNA, the CDR3 is TGTGCCAGCCGGACAGGGGATGGCTACACCTTC.

The V and J genes are TRBV6-4 and TRBJ2-6, with 8 bases lining up with TRBD1. The length of the CDR3 is 16 residues. The V and J ends lost 3 bases and 0 bases, in that order; junction bases with no gene match: 1. Germline V gives CDR1 MRHNA, CDR2 SNTAGT. The CDR3: CASSEGTGSGANVLTF. As DNA, the CDR3 is TGTGCCAGCAGTGAAGGGACAGGCTCTGGGGCCAACGTCCTGACTTTC.

The chain is built from TRBV7-9 and TRBJ1-2; unclear D gene. Germline V lookup: CDR1 SEHNR, CDR2 FQNEAQ (reference sequence). V lost 0 bases and J lost 8, with 13 bases in between. The CDR3 contains 14 residues. The CDR3 spells CASSLAGGSWGYTF. The DNA of the CDR3 is TGTGCCAGCAGCTTAGCCGGTGGGAGCTGGGGCTACACCTTC.

The J gene is TRBJ2-7, the V gene TRBV5-4, with D maybe TRBD2 (6 bases). V was trimmed by 1 base and J by 2 bases, leaving 19 bases between them. The CDR3 length is 17 residues. The germline V gene has CDR1 SGHNT and CDR2 YYREEE (reference sequence). The CDR3 DNA follows: TGTGCCAGCAGCTTGTACAAGGCGGGACCAACGCCCTACGAGCAGTACTTC. Its translation: CASSLYKAGPTPYEQYF. The variable domain in full, completed from reference TRBV5-4 and TRBJ2-7, reads ETGVTQSPTHLIKTRGQQVTLRCSSQSGHNTVSWYQQALGQGPQFIFQYYREEENGRGNFPPRFSGLQFPNYSSELNVNALELDDSALYLCASSLYKAGPTPYEQYFGPGTRLTVT.

The chain couples TRBV7-9 to TRBJ2-1; D is perhaps TRBD2 (6 bases). The CDR3 totals 14 residues. Germline V gene sequence: CDR1 SEHNR, CDR2 FQNEAQ (reference sequence). The V end was cut by 6 bases, the J end by 5 bases, with 14 bases between. CDR3 in DNA: TGTGCCAGCAGTCCAAACTGGGGGGACAATGAGCAGTTCTTC. Translation gives CASSPNWGDNEQFF.

The chain combines TRBV28 with TRBJ2-5; D possibly corresponds to TRBD1 (6 bases). The CDR3 runs to 14 residues. Per the germline V gene, CDR1 is MDHEN and CDR2 is SYDVKM. Trimming cost V 3 bases and J 4 bases, with 12 bases left between them. The CDR3 protein is CASSFLGAGETQYF. The CDR3 DNA sequence: TGTGCCAGCAGTTTCCTGGGGGCGGGAGAGACCCAGTACTTC.

The chain combines TRBV27 with TRBJ1-2, with D possibly being TRBD1 (5 bases). In germline, CDR1 is MNHEY, CDR2 SMNVEV (reference sequence). The CDR3 is 15 residues long. V was pared by 0 bases and J by 5 bases, with 13 bases between. The CDR3 coding sequence is TGTGCCAGCAGTTTATCCGGGGGAGGAGGGTATGGCTACACCTTC. This encodes CASSLSGGGGYGYTF.